The next 3 T cell receptor beta chains were all read from a single sample in a study of T cells in Graves' hyperthyroidism and ophthalmopathy. Researchers took RNA transcripts and amplified the TCR beta CDR3 regions from them. The TCR CDR3 was amplified in a first-round RT-PCR using the HTBI primer set. TCRdb ran MiXCR on the multiplex PCR reads and lists one entry per CDR3 protein. In the table there are around 600,000 distinct CDR3 sequences, approximately 15% of which are singletons. Sequenced material: blood. The origin of the receptors is a woman aged 40 to 50 with Graves' ophthalmopathy.

This clonotype was detected only a few times. V gene TRBV5-6 combines with J gene TRBJ2-4; 11 bases are a match to TRBD2. The CDR3 runs 18 residues. Germline V gives CDR1 SGHDT, CDR2 YYEEEE. Trimming cost V 4 bases and J 0 bases; bases outside gene matches: 9. CDR3 DNA: TGTGCCAGCAGCCAACTAGCGGGGGTATCTCTAGCCAAAAACATTCAGTACTTC. Translating gives CASSQLAGVSLAKNIQYF. Using reference TRBV5-6 and TRBJ2-4 for the parts outside the CDR3, the full variable domain is DAGVTQSPTHLIKTRGQQVTLRCSPKSGHDTVSWYQQALGQGPQFIFQYYEEEERQRGNFPDRFSGHQFPNYSSELNVNALLLGDSALYLCASSQLAGVSLAKNIQYFGAGTRLSVL.

There are a few counts of this clonotype. This chain uses TRBV20-1 with TRBJ1-3; D unclear. Germline V lookup: CDR1 DFQATT, CDR2 SNEGSKA (reference sequence). V lost 3 bases and J lost 0, with 12 bases in between. The CDR3 sequence is 15 residues long. The CDR3 loop is CSARTGGNSGNTIYF. The CDR3 nucleotides are TGCAGTGCTAGGACTGGCGGCAACTCTGGAAACACCATATATTTT.

In its sample, this clonotype was seen many times. V and J are TRBV9 and TRBJ2-7; D remains ambiguous. CDR1 and CDR2 (germline): SGDLS, YYNGEE. CDR3 length: 14 amino acids. With 1 base removed from V and 0 bases from J, the gap between germline ends came to 8 bases. CDR3 DNA sequence: TGTGCCAGCAGCGTACGTGCCGACTCCTACGAGCAGTACTTC. Amino acid sequence: CASSVRADSYEQYF. Looking up the rest from reference TRBV9 and TRBJ2-7 gives the full variable domain: DSGVTQTPKHLITATGQRVTLRCSPRSGDLSVYWYQQSLDQGLQFLIQYYNGEERAKGNILERFSAQQFPDLHSELNLSSLELGDSALYFCASSVRADSYEQYFGPGTRLTVT.